A selection of T cell receptor beta chains follows, all from one sample in a study of blood T cell repertoires in COVID-19. Repertoires were generated with immunoSEQ multiplex PCR, while TCRdb's copy carries only in-frame clones and drops some. The sample carries 250,000 to 350,000 clones, around 90% recorded once. Sequenced: peripheral blood. Receptor source: a woman aged 45 to 65 who had recovered from COVID-19. Both conserved end residues are part of each CDR3. Fields, in order: J gene, clone size, V gene, D gene, CDR3 protein, CDR3 DNA. The D gene is left open where the match is weak. Clone size, where shown, is once, few, many, or a class for clones that have expanded.

j_gene: TRBJ2-1
abundance: -
v_gene: TRBV18
d_gene: TRBD2
CDR3aa: CASSPLDWAGDYNEQFF
CDR3nt: TGTGCCAGCTCACCACTGGACTGGGCGGGGGACTACAATGAGCAGTTCTTC

j_gene: TRBJ2-7
abundance: once
v_gene: TRBV6-1
d_gene: TRBD1
CDR3aa: CASSERRGGTGIYEQYF
CDR3nt: TGTGCCAGCAGCGAAAGGAGGGGGGGGACAGGGATTTACGAGCAGTACTTC

j_gene: TRBJ1-4
abundance: -
v_gene: TRBV7-2
d_gene: TRBD1
CDR3aa: CASSFDRAVGEKLFF
CDR3nt: TGTGCCAGCAGCTTCGACAGGGCCGTTGGTGAAAAACTGTTTTTT

j_gene: TRBJ2-5
abundance: once
v_gene: TRBV11-2
d_gene: -
CDR3aa: CASSLLLGPETQYF
CDR3nt: TGTGCCAGCAGTCTACTCCTAGGCCCGGAGACCCAGTACTTC

j_gene: TRBJ1-1
abundance: once
v_gene: TRBV3-1/TRBV3-2
d_gene: -
CDR3aa: CASSQGLWNTEAFF
CDR3nt: TGTGCCAGCAGCCAAGGACTATGGAACACTGAAGCTTTCTTT

j_gene: TRBJ1-5
abundance: -
v_gene: TRBV28
d_gene: -
CDR3aa: CASSPEARARDQPQHF
CDR3nt: TGTGCCAGCAGTCCGGAGGCACGGGCGCGGGATCAGCCCCAGCATTTT

j_gene: TRBJ1-2
abundance: -
v_gene: TRBV3-1/TRBV3-2
d_gene: -
CDR3aa: CASSQGSARGYTF
CDR3nt: TGTGCCAGCAGCCAAGGGTCCGCTAGGGGCTACACCTTC

j_gene: TRBJ2-1
abundance: -
v_gene: TRBV27
d_gene: TRBD2
CDR3aa: CASISVGTSGRGSYNEQFF
CDR3nt: TGTGCCAGCATAAGTGTCGGGACTAGCGGGAGGGGCTCCTACAATGAGCAGTTCTTC

j_gene: TRBJ1-6
abundance: -
v_gene: TRBV19
d_gene: TRBD1
CDR3aa: CASSPWTGVNSPLHF
CDR3nt: TGTGCCAGTAGTCCCTGGACAGGGGTTAATTCACCCCTCCACTTT

j_gene: TRBJ1-5
abundance: -
v_gene: TRBV7-9
d_gene: TRBD1
CDR3aa: CASSLVDRGRNQPQHF
CDR3nt: TGTGCCAGCAGCTTAGTCGACAGGGGACGCAATCAGCCCCAGCATTTT

j_gene: TRBJ2-7
abundance: -
v_gene: TRBV18
d_gene: -
CDR3aa: CASSPLQGTNEQYF
CDR3nt: TGTGCCAGCTCACCACTACAGGGTACCAACGAGCAGTACTTC